This T cell receptor (beta chain) was observed in a study of cytomegalovirus exposure and HLA in healthy donors. Study observations and caveats: Rare TCR sequences dominated, though some public TCRs recurred in many donors.

The PCR contained 60 Vbeta and 13 Jbeta primers. Here immunoSEQ multiplex PCR was the method, and the copy in TCRdb shows in-frame clones only, minus some. The data hold around 99,000 clones, with roughly 82% observed a single time. As regards this clone: Its target is unknown.

The CDR3 loop spans 14 amino acids. Germline V gene data show CDR1 as SEHNR and CDR2 as FQNEAQ (reference sequence). J lost 7 bases, V lost 6 bases, and 8 bases had no gene match. The specimen sequenced was PBMCs. The chain links TRBV7-9 to TRBJ1-4; TRBD1 matches at 7 bases. The sequence derives from a man in his thirties or forties in good health and CMV-seropositive. The CDR3 sequence: CASSFDRVSEKLFF. CDR3 sequence (DNA): TGTGCCAGCAGTTTCGACAGGGTCAGTGAAAAACTGTTTTTT. The full variable domain, rest sourced from reference TRBV7-9 and TRBJ1-4, is DTGVSQNPRHKITKRGQNVTFRCDPISEHNRLYWYRQTLGQGPEFLTYFQNEAQLEKSRLLSDRFSAERPKGSFSTLEIQRTEQGDSAMYLCASSFDRVSEKLFFGSGTQLSVL.